The rows below give T cell receptor beta chains drawn from one sample of a study of blood T cell repertoires in COVID-19. The repertoire was sequenced with immunoSEQ multiplex PCR; TCRdb's copy has only in-frame clones and lacks some. Here the sample spans a few hundred thousand clones, 85% being singletons. The sequenced material came from peripheral blood. The receptors were sampled from a woman aged 18-29 years with acute or convalescent COVID-19. Each CDR3 is given with its conserved first and last residue. Each record gives: J gene, V gene, clone size, D gene, CDR3 protein, CDR3 DNA. D genes are given only for firm matches. The size of a clone is reported for some rows only, either as once, few or many, or as a class for expanded clones.

j_call: TRBJ1-1; v_call: TRBV2; clone_size: .; d_call: TRBD1; cdr3_aa: CASSGQGEGEAFF; cdr3_nt: TGTGCCAGCAGTGGACAGGGTGAGGGTGAAGCTTTCTTT
j_call: TRBJ1-2; v_call: TRBV3-1/TRBV3-2; clone_size: .; d_call: .; cdr3_aa: CASSPVTAHYGYTF; cdr3_nt: TGTGCCAGCAGCCCTGTGACAGCCCACTATGGCTACACCTTC
j_call: TRBJ1-3; v_call: TRBV9; clone_size: .; d_call: TRBD1; cdr3_aa: CASSGTGGSGNTIYF; cdr3_nt: TGTGCCAGCAGCGGGACAGGGGGATCGGGAAACACCATATATTTT
j_call: TRBJ2-7; v_call: TRBV5-6; clone_size: .; d_call: TRBD1; cdr3_aa: CASSFRDRTYEQYF; cdr3_nt: TGTGCCAGCAGCTTCCGGGACAGAACCTACGAGCAGTACTTC
j_call: TRBJ1-5; v_call: TRBV7-9; clone_size: once; d_call: TRBD1; cdr3_aa: CASSLGTGQSNQPQHF; cdr3_nt: TGTGCCAGCAGCTTGGGGACAGGGCAGAGCAATCAGCCCCAGCATTTT
j_call: TRBJ2-2; v_call: TRBV19; clone_size: .; d_call: TRBD2; cdr3_aa: CASRTREGQGTGELFF; cdr3_nt: TGTGCCAGTAGGACACGGGAGGGCCAAGGTACCGGGGAGCTGTTTTTT
j_call: TRBJ1-1; v_call: TRBV10-1; clone_size: few; d_call: .; cdr3_aa: CASREREGLNTEAFF; cdr3_nt: TGCGCCAGCAGGGAGAGAGAGGGCCTGAACACTGAAGCTTTCTTT
j_call: TRBJ2-3; v_call: TRBV11-2; clone_size: .; d_call: TRBD2; cdr3_aa: CASSFSGGVGTDTQYF; cdr3_nt: TGTGCCAGCAGCTTTAGCGGGGGGGTTGGCACAGATACGCAGTATTTT
j_call: TRBJ1-1; v_call: TRBV25-1; clone_size: .; d_call: TRBD1; cdr3_aa: CASSVTGEGDTEAFF; cdr3_nt: TGTGCCAGCAGTGTCACAGGGGAAGGAGACACTGAAGCTTTCTTT
j_call: TRBJ1-1; v_call: TRBV5-3; clone_size: .; d_call: .; cdr3_aa: CARSLVREAFF; cdr3_nt: TGTGCCAGAAGCTTGGTTCGTGAAGCTTTCTTT
j_call: TRBJ2-1; v_call: TRBV24-1; clone_size: .; d_call: .; cdr3_aa: CATASGSYNEQFF; cdr3_nt: TGTGCCACAGCCAGCGGTTCCTACAATGAGCAGTTCTTC
j_call: TRBJ1-4; v_call: TRBV5-1; clone_size: .; d_call: TRBD1; cdr3_aa: CASSPILTGGKLFF; cdr3_nt: TGCGCCAGCAGCCCGATACTTACAGGGGGAAAACTGTTTTTT
j_call: TRBJ1-1; v_call: TRBV12-3/TRBV12-4; clone_size: once; d_call: .; cdr3_aa: CASSFSRQTEAFF; cdr3_nt: TGTGCCAGCAGTTTTTCCCGACAGACTGAAGCTTTCTTT